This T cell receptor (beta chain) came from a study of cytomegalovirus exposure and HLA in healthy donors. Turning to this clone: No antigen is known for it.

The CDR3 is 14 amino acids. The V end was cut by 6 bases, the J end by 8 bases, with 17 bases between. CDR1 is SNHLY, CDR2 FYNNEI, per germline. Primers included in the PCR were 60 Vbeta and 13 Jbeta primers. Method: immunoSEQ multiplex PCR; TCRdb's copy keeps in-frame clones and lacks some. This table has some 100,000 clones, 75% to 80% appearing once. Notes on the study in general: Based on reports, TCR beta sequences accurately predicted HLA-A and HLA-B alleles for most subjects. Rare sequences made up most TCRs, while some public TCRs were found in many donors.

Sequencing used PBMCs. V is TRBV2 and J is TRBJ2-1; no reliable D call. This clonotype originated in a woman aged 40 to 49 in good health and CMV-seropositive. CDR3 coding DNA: TGTGCCAGCAGGAAACTCCTACCGTACGATGAGCAGTTCTTC. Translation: CASRKLLPYDEQFF.